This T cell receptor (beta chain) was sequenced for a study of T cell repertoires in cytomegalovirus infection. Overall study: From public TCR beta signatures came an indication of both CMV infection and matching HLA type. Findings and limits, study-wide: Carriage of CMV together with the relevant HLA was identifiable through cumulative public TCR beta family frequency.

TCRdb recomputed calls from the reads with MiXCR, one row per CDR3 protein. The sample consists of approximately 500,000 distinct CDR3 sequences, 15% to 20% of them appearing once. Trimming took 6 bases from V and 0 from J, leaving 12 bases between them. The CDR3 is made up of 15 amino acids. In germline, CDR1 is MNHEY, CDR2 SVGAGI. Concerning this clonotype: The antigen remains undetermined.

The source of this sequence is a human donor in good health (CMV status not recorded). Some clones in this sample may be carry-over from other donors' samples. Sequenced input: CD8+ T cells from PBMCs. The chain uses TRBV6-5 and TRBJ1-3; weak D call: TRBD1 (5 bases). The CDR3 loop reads CASRDSLLSGNTIYF. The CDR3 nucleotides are TGTGCCAGCAGAGACAGTCTCCTCTCTGGAAACACCATATATTTT.